Sequencing of this T cell receptor beta chain was carried out in a study of blood T cell repertoires in COVID-19. The CDR3 consists of 15 residues. Looked up from germline, CDR1 is MNHEY and CDR2 is SMNVEV (reference sequence). Between the trimmed V and J ends, which lost 5 bases and 3 bases, there was a span of 13 bases. The repertoire was sequenced with immunoSEQ multiplex PCR; TCRdb's copy has only in-frame clones and lacks some. The sample yields under 150,000 clones, approximately 88% seen once. Sequences were obtained from PBMCs or T cells enriched from blood (not recorded which). The source is a woman in her thirties with acute COVID-19. The rearrangement links TRBV27 to TRBJ1-4; the D gene is possibly TRBD1 (6 bases). The CDR3 spells CASSTLQGPNEKLFF. CDR3 in DNA: TGTGCCAGCAGTACTTTACAGGGTCCTAATGAAAAACTGTTTTTT.